A selection of T cell receptor beta chains follows, all from one sample in a study of blood T cell repertoires in COVID-19. Produced via immunoSEQ multiplex PCR; TCRdb's table is partial and in-frame only. This sample has over 50,000 clones, with approximately 84% found just once. The sequenced sample consisted of peripheral blood. All receptors come from a human donor in a cohort sampled during active COVID-19. Both conserved end residues are part of each CDR3. D genes are given only for firm matches. Size values are once, few and many counts, or a class for expanded clones, and some rows have none.

j_call cdr3_length d_call clone_size v_call cdr3_aa cdr3_nt
TRBJ1-5 18 TRBD1 once TRBV28 CASSFRARWQGGHQPQHF TGTGCCAGCAGTTTCCGGGCTCGATGGCAGGGGGGACATCAGCCCCAGCATTTT
TRBJ2-7 15 . few TRBV6-2/TRBV6-3 CASSYSVSQVYEQYF TGTGCCAGCAGTTACTCGGTCAGTCAGGTCTACGAGCAGTACTTC
TRBJ2-1 15 . . TRBV11-2 CASSPGQFSYNEQFF TGTGCCAGCAGCCCTGGACAGTTCTCCTACAATGAGCAGTTCTTC
TRBJ2-5 18 . . TRBV10-2 CASSDPRFRATRLLDQYF TGCGCCAGCAGTGACCCGAGGTTCCGTGCCACCCGGCTTTTGGACCAGTACTTC
TRBJ2-7 14 . once TRBV27 CASRPEPRSDEQYF TGTGCCAGCAGGCCGGAACCGAGGAGTGACGAGCAGTACTTC
TRBJ1-2 15 TRBD1 . TRBV5-1 CASSFREGASGGYTF TGCGCCAGCAGCTTCCGGGAGGGGGCTAGTGGTGGCTACACCTTC
TRBJ2-7 13 . . TRBV7-8 CASSLGLDYEQYF TGTGCCAGCAGCTTAGGACTAGACTACGAGCAGTACTTC
TRBJ2-2 13 . once TRBV27 CASSRTRSGELFF TGTGCCAGCAGCCGGACTCGTTCCGGGGAGCTGTTTTTT
TRBJ2-7 15 . . TRBV6-5 CASSSYRVGAYEQYF TGTGCCAGCAGTTCCTACAGGGTAGGGGCCTACGAGCAGTACTTC
TRBJ1-5 14 TRBD1 . TRBV28 CATGTGTGVLAQHF TGTGCCACGGGGACCGGGACAGGGGTTCTGGCCCAGCATTTT
TRBJ1-2 13 TRBD1 . TRBV19 CASRPQGLLGYTF TGTGCCAGTAGGCCACAGGGGCTCCTAGGCTACACCTTC
TRBJ2-7 17 TRBD1 . TRBV19 CASSTILGQGGSHEQYF TGTGCCAGTAGTACGATACTCGGACAGGGTGGTTCCCACGAGCAGTACTTC
TRBJ2-1 14 TRBD1 . TRBV5-1 CAGRQGQGIGEQFF TGCGCCGGCCGTCAGGGACAGGGAATTGGTGAGCAGTTCTTC
TRBJ1-1 16 . . TRBV4-1 CASSQDPGISNTEAFF TGCGCCAGCAGCCAAGATCCAGGGATATCTAACACTGAAGCTTTCTTT
TRBJ2-1 16 . . TRBV18 CASSSSAASSYNEQFF TGTGCCAGCTCATCCTCGGCGGCTAGCTCCTACAATGAGCAGTTCTTC
TRBJ1-2 16 TRBD1 . TRBV28 CASSSPRGTGRVGYTF TGTGCCAGCAGTTCTCCCCGGGGGACAGGCCGGGTAGGCTACACCTTC
TRBJ1-6 13 . . TRBV28 CASSTLFAATLHF TGTGCCAGCAGTACCCTGTTCGCGGCCACCCTCCACTTT
TRBJ1-1 15 TRBD1 . TRBV10-1 CASSELGQGPNEAFF TGCGCCAGCAGTGAGTTGGGACAGGGCCCAAATGAAGCTTTCTTT
TRBJ2-2 15 . . TRBV9 CASSVVEGKAGELFF TGTGCCAGCAGCGTAGTAGAGGGAAAGGCCGGGGAGCTGTTTTTT
TRBJ1-3 12 . . TRBV2 CASSGSGNTIYF TGTGCCAGCAGTGGGTCGGGGAACACCATATATTTT
TRBJ2-3 13 . . TRBV4-1 CASSQPPFHTQYF TGCGCCAGCAGCCAACCCCCCTTCCATACGCAGTATTTT
TRBJ2-2 14 . . TRBV10-2 CASSEALSLGELFF TGCGCCAGCAGTGAGGCTCTATCCCTCGGGGAGCTGTTTTTT
TRBJ2-2 15 TRBD2 . TRBV6-2/TRBV6-3 CASSYRTSWVGELFF TGTGCCAGCAGTTATAGGACTAGCTGGGTCGGGGAGCTGTTTTTT
TRBJ1-6 14 TRBD1 . TRBV7-2 CASRLTGELSPLHF TGTGCCAGCCGTCTTACAGGGGAACTTTCACCCCTCCACTTT
TRBJ1-4 13 TRBD1 . TRBV10-3 CASTGTGDEKLFF TGTGCCAGCACCGGGACAGGGGATGAAAAACTGTTTTTT
TRBJ1-2 14 TRBD1 once TRBV6-2/TRBV6-3 CASSNRDRIYGYTF TGTGCCAGCAGCAACCGGGACAGGATCTATGGCTACACCTTC
TRBJ2-5 14 . . TRBV5-4 CASSLGLEMETQYF TGTGCCAGCAGCTTGGGACTAGAGATGGAGACCCAGTACTTC
TRBJ2-4 15 . . TRBV6-5 CASSYSRDSKNIQYF TGTGCCAGCAGTTACTCGAGGGATTCCAAAAACATTCAGTACTTC